This paragraph reports one T cell receptor (beta chain). Generated by immunoSEQ multiplex PCR, the TCRdb table keeps only in-frame clones and is missing some. This table holds around 130,000 clones, approximately 90% found once. This sample is drawn from a study of control samples from healthy donors and cancer patients. CDR1 is KGHSH, CDR2 LQKENI, per germline. V gave up 1 base and J gave up 5 bases, with 1 base separating them. The CDR3 spans 11 residues. Sequences were obtained from blood. The sequence was obtained from a man aged 25 to 40 in good health. The V and J genes are TRBV18 and TRBJ2-3, with D unresolved. CDR3 DNA: TGTGCCAGCTCACCACGAGATACGCAGTATTTT. Encoded protein: CASSPRDTQYF.